The 21 T cell receptor beta chains below were found in one sample sequenced in a study of blood T cell repertoires in COVID-19. Produced via immunoSEQ multiplex PCR; TCRdb's table is partial and in-frame only. The sample holds more than 350,000 clones, more than 70% seen once. Sequences were obtained from peripheral blood. Receptors were obtained from a woman aged 30 to 39 with COVID-19, enrolled during active disease.

The CDR3 DNA sequence: TGTGCCAGCAGTTCCCCCGGCAGCGCCCATGGCCCCACTGAAGCTTTCTTT. Amino acids: CASSSPGSAHGPTEAFF. The gene calls are TRBV28 and TRBJ1-1; D remains ambiguous. Trimming pared 4 bases from V and 4 bases from J, leaving 22 bases between. The length of the CDR3 is 17 residues. Germline CDR1 and CDR2: MDHEN and SYDVKM.

The gene calls are TRBV7-8 and TRBJ2-3; possibly TRBD2 for D (6 bases). Trimming shortened V by 5 bases and J by 4 bases, and 13 bases separated the two germline ends. Germline V gene lookup returns CDR1 SGHVS and CDR2 FQNEAQ. This CDR3 has 14 amino acids. CDR3 sequence reads: CASSTYTSSDTQYF. CDR3 DNA: TGTGCCAGCAGCACCTATACTAGCTCAGATACGCAGTATTTT.

The chain has TRBV5-4 and TRBJ2-7, with D possibly being TRBD1 (6 bases). The CDR3 length is 15 residues. Germline-derived CDR1 and CDR2 are SGHNT and YYREEE (reference sequence). V dropped 1 base and J dropped 2 bases, with 13 bases sitting between them. Here the CDR3 reads CASSLKQGATYEQYF. DNA of the CDR3: TGTGCCAGCAGCTTGAAACAGGGAGCAACCTACGAGCAGTACTTC. Using reference TRBV5-4 and TRBJ2-7 for the parts outside the CDR3, the full variable domain is ETGVTQSPTHLIKTRGQQVTLRCSSQSGHNTVSWYQQALGQGPQFIFQYYREEENGRGNFPPRFSGLQFPNYSSELNVNALELDDSALYLCASSLKQGATYEQYFGPGTRLTVT.

The rearrangement uses TRBV27 and TRBJ1-1, with unresolved D. Germline V lookup: CDR1 MNHEY, CDR2 SMNVEV (reference sequence). V lost 0 bases to trimming and J lost 1 base, with 12 bases between them. CDR3 size: 16 residues. CDR3 sequence reads: CASSLSMEGWNTEAFF. DNA of the CDR3: TGTGCCAGCAGTTTATCGATGGAGGGCTGGAACACTGAAGCTTTCTTT.

The CDR3 sequence is CASSQTYDSYEQYF. The CDR3, as DNA: TGTGCCAGCAGTCAGACTTATGACTCCTACGAGCAGTACTTC. The rearrangement uses TRBV6-5 and TRBJ2-7; D uncertain. The germline V gene encodes CDR1 MNHEY and CDR2 SVGAGI. Trimming shortened V by 5 bases and J by 0 bases, and 11 bases separated the two germline ends. CDR3 size: 14 residues.

The CDR3 sequence is CASSLGSTGGNEQFF. The CDR3 region has the DNA TGTGCCAGCAGCCTTGGTTCCACCGGCGGCAATGAGCAGTTCTTC. This chain connects TRBV3-1 (or the pseudogene TRBV3-2) to TRBJ2-1; D gene ambiguous. The length of the CDR3 is 15 residues. The V and J ends lost 4 bases and 6 bases respectively, with 16 bases between them. CDR1 and CDR2 from the germline V gene are LGHDT and YNNKEL (reference sequence).

This clone was detected only once. The chain combines TRBV27 with TRBJ2-3, with D perhaps matching TRBD1 (7 bases). V was pared by 10 bases and J by 2 bases, with 13 bases between. Germline lookup yields CDR1 MNHEY and CDR2 SMNVEV (reference sequence). The CDR3 runs 13 residues. The CDR3 reads CATRGATTDTQYF. CDR3 coding DNA: TGTGCCACCAGGGGGGCAACCACAGATACGCAGTATTTT.

This clone was detected only once. This chain joins TRBV6-6 and TRBJ2-5; 7 nucleotides align to TRBD2. This CDR3 contains 17 residues. Looked up from germline, CDR1 is MNHNY and CDR2 is SVGAGI (reference sequence). Losses at the gene ends were 5 bases for V and 4 bases for J; bases not matched to a gene: 16. The CDR3 DNA reads as TGTGCCAGCAGTCTACAGCGTGAGGCAGGGAGGGGAGAGACCCAGTACTTC. Amino acids: CASSLQREAGRGETQYF.

This CDR3 reads CASSLYGTADLEAFF. CDR3 DNA: TGTGCCAGCAGCTTATACGGGACAGCTGACCTTGAAGCTTTCTTT. This chain joins TRBV11-2 and TRBJ1-1; 7 nucleotides align to TRBD1. Germline trimming cut 2 bases from V and 7 bases from J; bases unmatched to any gene: 10. Germline CDR1 reads SGHAT; CDR2 reads FQNNGV. The CDR3 is 15 residues long.

This clone was seen more than once but under ten times. The chain uses TRBV7-2 and TRBJ2-1, with TRBD1 identical over 7 bases. This CDR3 has 15 amino acids. Trimming took 2 bases from V and 5 from J; bases not matched to a gene: 6. Per germline, CDR1 SGHTA and CDR2 FQGNSA. The CDR3 sequence is CASSLRGTDNNEQFF. The CDR3 DNA follows: TGTGCCAGCAGCTTACGTGGGACAGACAACAATGAGCAGTTCTTC.

There are a few counts of this clone. The chain has TRBV7-2 and TRBJ2-5; TRBD2 matches 7 bases. Losses at the gene ends were 3 bases for V and 5 bases for J; bases not matched to a gene: 9. Germline V gene data show CDR1 as SGHTA and CDR2 as FQGNSA. The CDR3 contains 15 residues. For the CDR3, the DNA is TGTGCCAGCAGCTTCGGACTAGAGAACAGGGAGACCCAGTACTTC. It yields the protein CASSFGLENRETQYF.

The chain recombines TRBV4-1 with TRBJ1-1, with unresolved D. The CDR3 consists of 15 residues. Germline V gene lookup returns CDR1 MGHRA and CDR2 YSYEKL. V shed 4 bases and J shed 2 bases, with 14 bases lying between them. CDR3 loop: CASSPHWETNTEAFF. The CDR3 region has the DNA TGCGCCAGCAGCCCCCACTGGGAGACCAACACTGAAGCTTTCTTT.

The chain employs TRBV7-2 and TRBJ2-1; TRBD2 agrees at 9 bases. The V gene end was trimmed by 5 bases and the J gene end by 7 bases; junction bases not matched to a gene: 6. In germline, CDR1 is SGHTA, CDR2 FQGNSA. The CDR3 is 14 residues long. Here the CDR3 reads CASSPQAGGNEQFF. The CDR3 DNA reads TGTGCCAGCAGCCCCCAAGCGGGAGGTAATGAGCAGTTCTTC.

The chain joins TRBV15 to TRBJ2-7; maybe TRBD1 (5 bases). Looked up from germline, CDR1 is LNHNV and CDR2 is YYDKDF (reference sequence). V was trimmed by 0 bases and J by 0 bases, leaving 15 bases between them. The CDR3 has 17 residues. The CDR3 coding sequence is TGTGCCACCAGCAGAGAAGCTCTCACAGGTACCTCCTACGAGCAGTACTTC. This encodes CATSREALTGTSYEQYF.

The V gene is TRBV6-1, the J gene TRBJ2-1; D gene uncertain. Trimming removed 3 bases from V and 6 bases from J, with 15 bases in between. CDR3 size: 15 residues. The germline CDR1 and CDR2 sequences are MNHNS and SASEGT. CDR3 residues: CASSDWLGVGNEQFF. In nucleotides, the CDR3 is TGTGCCAGCAGTGATTGGCTAGGAGTAGGCAATGAGCAGTTCTTC.

This clone appeared a single time. The V gene is TRBV12-5, the J gene TRBJ2-5; D may be TRBD2 (5 bases). CDR3 length: 13 residues. CDR1 is LGHNT and CDR2 is FRNRAP in the germline V gene. The V and J ends lost 6 bases and 5 bases respectively, with 13 bases between them. The CDR3 region has the DNA TGTGCTAGTGGACCGGGAAATTGGGAGACCCAGTACTTC. Translated, it gives CASGPGNWETQYF.

The gene calls are TRBV7-2 and TRBJ2-3, with TRBD2 identical over 10 bases. There are 15 residues in the CDR3. Germline-derived CDR1 and CDR2 are SGHTA and FQGNSA. With V trimmed by 2 bases and J by 4 bases, 3 bases remained unmatched. The CDR3 region is CASSLSGRVPDTQYF. The CDR3 DNA sequence: TGTGCCAGCAGCTTAAGCGGGAGGGTGCCAGATACGCAGTATTTT.

This chain uses TRBV6-5 with TRBJ1-1, with TRBD1 as a possible D gene (5 bases). There are 13 residues in the CDR3. V lost 8 bases, J lost 3 bases, and 13 bases lay in between. Looked up from germline, CDR1 is MNHEY and CDR2 is SVGAGI. The CDR3 DNA is TGTGCCAGCGGGTCCCGGGGGGACACTGAAGCTTTCTTT. Protein product: CASGSRGDTEAFF.

The chain has TRBV25-1 and TRBJ2-1, with 14 bases identical to TRBD2. Germline CDR1 reads MGHDK; CDR2 reads SYGVNS. The V segment lost 2 bases and the J segment 8 bases; nucleotides outside the gene matches: 2. The CDR3 spans 15 residues. Here the CDR3 reads CASSEGTSGRYEQFF. The CDR3 bases are TGTGCCAGCAGTGAAGGGACTAGCGGGAGATATGAGCAGTTCTTC.

This clone was seen a single time. V is TRBV19 and J is TRBJ1-1, with D tentatively TRBD1 (5 bases). CDR1 LNHDA and CDR2 SQIVND come from the germline V gene (reference sequence). The CDR3 totals 17 residues. Trimming removed 0 bases at V and 2 bases at J, with 16 bases between. The CDR3 sequence: CASSIDEGEGPNTEAFF. CDR3 DNA: TGTGCCAGTAGTATAGATGAAGGGGAAGGGCCCAACACTGAAGCTTTCTTT.

The rearrangement joins TRBV5-6 to TRBJ1-6, with 9 bases identical to TRBD1. The trim removed 4 bases at V and 6 bases at J, leaving 8 bases unmatched. Germline-derived CDR1 and CDR2 are SGHDT and YYEEEE. The CDR3 sequence is 16 residues long. CDR3 coding DNA: TGTGCCAGCAGCCGGGACAGGGAGGGTTTTAATTCACCCCTCCACTTT. Translated: CASSRDREGFNSPLHF.